The source of this T cell receptor (beta chain) is a study of OX40 agonist ivuxolimab in advanced cancers. TCRdb's table, derived via immunoSEQ multiplex PCR, lists solely in-frame clones and lacks some. The sample contains about 21,000 clones, more than 70% of which appear only once. Germline V gene lookup returns CDR1 SGHAT and CDR2 FQNNGV. This CDR3 region has 16 residues. V was clipped by 4 bases and J by 7 bases; unmatched bases: 13. This specimen consisted of CD4+ or CD8+ T cells sorted from blood, obtained in a trial of the OX40 agonist ivuxolimab. This sequence originates from an adult with an advanced solid tumor such as melanoma, head and neck, liver or kidney cancer. The genes are TRBV11-2 and TRBJ1-1; TRBD1 agrees at 9 bases. The CDR3 sequence is CASSSGTGGFKFEAFF. The CDR3 DNA is TGTGCCAGCAGCTCCGGTACAGGGGGCTTCAAGTTTGAAGCTTTCTTT. The full variable domain, in which reference TRBV11-2 and TRBJ1-1 provide the parts outside the CDR3, is EAGVAQSPRYKIIEKRQSVAFWCNPISGHATLYWYQQILGQGPKLLIQFQNNGVVDDSQLPKDRFSAERLKGVDSTLKIQPAKLEDSAVYLCASSSGTGGFKFEAFFGQGTRLTVV.